This T cell receptor beta chain was captured in a study of cytomegalovirus exposure and HLA in healthy donors. Looked up from germline, CDR1 is LGHNT and CDR2 is FRNRAP. Trimming took off 5 bases at V and 0 bases at J, with 10 bases between the two ends. CDR3 length: 14 residues. PCR used 60 Vbeta primers and 13 Jbeta primers. Assay used: immunoSEQ multiplex PCR; TCRdb lists only in-frame clones, some missing. The table has 150,000 or so clones, roughly 77% seen once; the top ten hold about 3.5%. The clonotype originates from a middle-aged man in good health and CMV-seronegative. Specimen: PBMCs. V gene TRBV12-5 combines with J gene TRBJ1-1; D not resolved. The CDR3, as DNA: TGTGCTAGTGGTCCGGACTCCTTGAACACTGAAGCTTTCTTT. It specifies CASGPDSLNTEAFF.